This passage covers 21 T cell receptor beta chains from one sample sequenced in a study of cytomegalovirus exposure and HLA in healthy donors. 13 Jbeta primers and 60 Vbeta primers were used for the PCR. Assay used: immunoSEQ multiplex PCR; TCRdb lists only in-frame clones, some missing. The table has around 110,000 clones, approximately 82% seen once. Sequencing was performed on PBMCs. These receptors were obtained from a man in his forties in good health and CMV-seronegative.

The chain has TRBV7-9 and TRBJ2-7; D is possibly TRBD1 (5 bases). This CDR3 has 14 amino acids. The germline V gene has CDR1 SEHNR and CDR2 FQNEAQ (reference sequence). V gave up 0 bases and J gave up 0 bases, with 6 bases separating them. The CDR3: CASSLAGDSYEQYF. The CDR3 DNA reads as TGTGCCAGCAGCTTAGCAGGGGACTCCTACGAGCAGTACTTC.

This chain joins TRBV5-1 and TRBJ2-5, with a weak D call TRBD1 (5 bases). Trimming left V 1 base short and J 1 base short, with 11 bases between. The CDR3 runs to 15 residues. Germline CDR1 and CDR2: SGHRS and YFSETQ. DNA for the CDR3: TGCGCCAGCAGCTTGCTCAGGGCAGTCCAAGAGACCCAGTACTTC. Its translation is CASSLLRAVQETQYF.

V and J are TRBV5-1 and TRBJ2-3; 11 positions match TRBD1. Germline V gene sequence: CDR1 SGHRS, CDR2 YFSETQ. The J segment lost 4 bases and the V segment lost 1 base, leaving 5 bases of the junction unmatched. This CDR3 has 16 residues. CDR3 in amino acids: CASSLLSGQGADTQYF. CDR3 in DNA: TGCGCCAGCAGCTTGTTATCGGGACAGGGGGCAGATACGCAGTATTTT.

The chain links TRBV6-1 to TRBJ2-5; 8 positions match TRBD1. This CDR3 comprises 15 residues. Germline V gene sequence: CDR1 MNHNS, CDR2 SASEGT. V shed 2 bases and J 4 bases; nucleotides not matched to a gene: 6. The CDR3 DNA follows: TGTGCCAGCAGTGAAACAGGGGGAGTAACAGAGACCCAGTACTTC. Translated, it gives CASSETGGVTETQYF.

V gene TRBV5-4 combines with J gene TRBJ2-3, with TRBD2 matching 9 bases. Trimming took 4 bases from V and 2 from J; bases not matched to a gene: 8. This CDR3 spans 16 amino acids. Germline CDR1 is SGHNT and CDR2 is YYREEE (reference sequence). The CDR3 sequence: CASSQSGGILTDTQYF. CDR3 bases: TGTGCCAGCAGCCAGAGCGGGGGGATCCTCACAGATACGCAGTATTTT. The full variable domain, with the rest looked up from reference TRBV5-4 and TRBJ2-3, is ETGVTQSPTHLIKTRGQQVTLRCSSQSGHNTVSWYQQALGQGPQFIFQYYREEENGRGNFPPRFSGLQFPNYSSELNVNALELDDSALYLCASSQSGGILTDTQYFGPGTRLTVL.

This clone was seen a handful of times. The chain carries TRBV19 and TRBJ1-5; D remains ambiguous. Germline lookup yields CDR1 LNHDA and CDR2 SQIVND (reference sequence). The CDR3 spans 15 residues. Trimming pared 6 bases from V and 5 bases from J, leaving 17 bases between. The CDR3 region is CASSPGEVGYQPQHF. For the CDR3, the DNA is TGTGCCAGTAGCCCCGGGGAAGTTGGGTATCAGCCCCAGCATTTT.

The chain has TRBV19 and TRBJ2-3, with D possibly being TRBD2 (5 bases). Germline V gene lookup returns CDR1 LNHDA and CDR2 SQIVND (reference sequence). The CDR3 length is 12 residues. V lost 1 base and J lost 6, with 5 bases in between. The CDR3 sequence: CASSIGGDTQYF. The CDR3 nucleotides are TGTGCCAGTAGTATAGGAGGGGATACGCAGTATTTT.

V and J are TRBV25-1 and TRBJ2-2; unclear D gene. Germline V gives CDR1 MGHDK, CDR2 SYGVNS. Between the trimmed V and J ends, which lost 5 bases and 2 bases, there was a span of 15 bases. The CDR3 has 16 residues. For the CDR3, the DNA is TGTGCCAGCAGTCCCGGTCCCTCCCGAAACACCGGGGAGCTGTTTTTT. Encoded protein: CASSPGPSRNTGELFF.

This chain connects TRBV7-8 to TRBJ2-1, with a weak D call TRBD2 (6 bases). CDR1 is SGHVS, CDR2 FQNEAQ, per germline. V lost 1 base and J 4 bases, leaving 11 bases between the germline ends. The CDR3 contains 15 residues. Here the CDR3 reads CASSLGRVGYNEQFF. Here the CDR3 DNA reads TGTGCCAGCAGCTTAGGGAGGGTGGGGTACAATGAGCAGTTCTTC.

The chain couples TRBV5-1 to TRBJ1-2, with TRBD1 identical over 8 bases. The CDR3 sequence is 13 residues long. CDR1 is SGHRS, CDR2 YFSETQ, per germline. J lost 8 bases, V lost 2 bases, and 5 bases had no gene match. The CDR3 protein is CASSLGTGDGYTF. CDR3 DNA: TGCGCCAGCAGCTTAGGGACAGGCGACGGCTACACCTTC.

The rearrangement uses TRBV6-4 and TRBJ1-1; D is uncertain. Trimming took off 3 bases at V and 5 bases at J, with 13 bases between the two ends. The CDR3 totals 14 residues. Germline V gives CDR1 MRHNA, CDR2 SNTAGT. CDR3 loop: CASSENADNTEAFF. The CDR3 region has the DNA TGTGCCAGCAGTGAGAACGCAGATAATACTGAAGCTTTCTTT.

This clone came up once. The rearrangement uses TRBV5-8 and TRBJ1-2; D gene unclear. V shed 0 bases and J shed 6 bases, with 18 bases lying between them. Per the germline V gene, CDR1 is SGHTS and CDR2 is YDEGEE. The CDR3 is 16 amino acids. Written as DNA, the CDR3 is TGTGCCAGCAGCTTGGGTACGGGGTATGGTGTGCATGGCTACACCTTC. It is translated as CASSLGTGYGVHGYTF.

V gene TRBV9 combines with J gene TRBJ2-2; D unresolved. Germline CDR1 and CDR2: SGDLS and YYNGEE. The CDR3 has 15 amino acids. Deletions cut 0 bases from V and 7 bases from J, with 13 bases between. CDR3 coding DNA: TGTGCCAGCAGCGTAGATTTCGGGTCGGGCGGGGAGCTGTTTTTT. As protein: CASSVDFGSGGELFF.

CDR3 DNA sequence: TGCGCCAGCAGCCGGACAGGGGCGAACTATGGCTACACCTTC. This encodes CASSRTGANYGYTF. This chain connects TRBV4-1 to TRBJ1-2, with TRBD1 identical over 9 bases. The CDR3 length is 14 residues. Trimming cost V 4 bases and J 2 bases; bases outside gene matches: 2. Per the germline V gene, CDR1 is MGHRA and CDR2 is YSYEKL.

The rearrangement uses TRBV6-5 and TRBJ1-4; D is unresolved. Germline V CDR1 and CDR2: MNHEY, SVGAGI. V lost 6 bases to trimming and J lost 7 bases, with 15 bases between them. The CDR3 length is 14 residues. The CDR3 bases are TGTGCCAGCAGCCCCTCTCGAGGTTCTGAAAAACTGTTTTTT. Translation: CASSPSRGSEKLFF.

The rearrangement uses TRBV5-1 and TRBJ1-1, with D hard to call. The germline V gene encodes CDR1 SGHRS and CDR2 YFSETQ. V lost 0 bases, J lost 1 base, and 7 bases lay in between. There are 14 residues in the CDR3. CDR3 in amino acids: CASSLASGNTEAFF. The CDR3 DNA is TGCGCCAGCAGCTTGGCTTCAGGGAACACTGAAGCTTTCTTT. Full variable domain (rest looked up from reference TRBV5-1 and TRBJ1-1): KAGVTQTPRYLIKTRGQQVTLSCSPISGHRSVSWYQQTPGQGLQFLFEYFSETQRNKGNFPGRFSGRQFSNSRSEMNVSTLELGDSALYLCASSLASGNTEAFFGQGTRLTVV.

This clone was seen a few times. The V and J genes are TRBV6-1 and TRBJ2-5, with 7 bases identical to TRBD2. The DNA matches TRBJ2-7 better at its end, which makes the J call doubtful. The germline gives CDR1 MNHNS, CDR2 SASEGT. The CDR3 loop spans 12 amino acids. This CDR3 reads CASSQAGYEQYF. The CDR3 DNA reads TGTGCCAGCAGCCAAGCGGGATACGAGCAGTACTTC.

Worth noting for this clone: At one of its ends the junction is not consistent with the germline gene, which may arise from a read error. The CDR3 spells CASKRRQSGANHGYTF. The CDR3 nucleotides read TGTGCCAGTAAAAGGAGACAATCAGGGGCTAACCATGGCTACACCTTC. The chain is built from TRBV2 and TRBJ1-2, with a tentative D call TRBD1 (6 bases). This CDR3 spans 16 amino acids. The germline V gene encodes CDR1 SNHLY and CDR2 FYNNEI.

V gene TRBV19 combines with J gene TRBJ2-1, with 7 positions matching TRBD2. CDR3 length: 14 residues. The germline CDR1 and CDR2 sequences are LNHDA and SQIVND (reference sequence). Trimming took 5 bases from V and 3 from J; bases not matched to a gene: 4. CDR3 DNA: TGTGCCAGTAGTCGGCCGGGGGGCTACAATGAGCAGTTCTTC. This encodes CASSRPGGYNEQFF.

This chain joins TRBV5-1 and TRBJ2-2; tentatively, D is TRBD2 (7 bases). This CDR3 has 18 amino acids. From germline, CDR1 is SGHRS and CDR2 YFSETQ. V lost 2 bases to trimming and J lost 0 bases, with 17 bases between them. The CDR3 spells CASSFSGGQNTNTGELFF. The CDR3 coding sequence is TGCGCCAGCAGCTTTTCGGGGGGCCAAAATACGAACACCGGGGAGCTGTTTTTT. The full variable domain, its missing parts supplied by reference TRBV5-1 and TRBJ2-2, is KAGVTQTPRYLIKTRGQQVTLSCSPISGHRSVSWYQQTPGQGLQFLFEYFSETQRNKGNFPGRFSGRQFSNSRSEMNVSTLELGDSALYLCASSFSGGQNTNTGELFFGEGSRLTVL.

The DNA of the CDR3 is TGTGCCAGCAGTTTACGGACAGGGGGAGGCTACACCTTC. Translating gives CASSLRTGGGYTF. The chain joins TRBV27 to TRBJ1-2; TRBD1 aligns across 10 bases. V gave up 2 bases and J gave up 8 bases; unmatched junction bases: 2. Germline lookup yields CDR1 MNHEY and CDR2 SMNVEV (reference sequence). The CDR3 is made up of 13 amino acids.